The rows below give T cell receptor beta chains drawn from one sample of a study of blood T cell repertoires in COVID-19. Assay: immunoSEQ multiplex PCR; the TCRdb copy retains only in-frame clones and omits some. The sample holds approximately 140,000 clones, more than 80% seen once. The sample consisted of peripheral blood. These receptors were collected from a young man with COVID-19, enrolled during active disease. Both conserved end residues are part of each CDR3. Fields, in order: V gene, D gene, clone size, J gene, CDR3 DNA, CDR3 protein. D genes are given only for firm matches. The size entry is marked missing in some rows and otherwise reads once, few, many or a size class.

TRBV7-2,NA,NA,TRBJ1-6,TGTGCCAGCAGCGTCGAACAGGGTTATTCACCCCTCCACTTT,CASSVEQGYSPLHF
TRBV19,NA,NA,TRBJ2-2,TGTGCCAGTAGCCCGAGGGCAGCCCCGAACACCGGGGAGCTGTTTTTT,CASSPRAAPNTGELFF
TRBV9,TRBD2,NA,TRBJ2-5,TGTGCCAGCAGCCTTGGGACTAGCGAGGAGACCCAGTACTTC,CASSLGTSEETQYF
TRBV5-1,TRBD1,NA,TRBJ1-6,TGCGCCAGCAGCTTTGGACAGGGAGGCAATTCACCCCTCCACTTT,CASSFGQGGNSPLHF
TRBV13,TRBD2,once,TRBJ2-7,TGTGCCAGCAGCATGGGGACTAGCGGCTACGAGCAGTACTTC,CASSMGTSGYEQYF
TRBV11-2,NA,NA,TRBJ2-1,TGTGCCAGCAGCTTAGACCTAGCCGCCAGCTCCTACAATGAGCAGTTCTTC,CASSLDLAASSYNEQFF
TRBV7-9,NA,NA,TRBJ2-5,TGTGCCAGCAGCTTAGGCCAGTGGGAGACCCAGTACTTC,CASSLGQWETQYF
TRBV6-2/TRBV6-3,NA,NA,TRBJ2-2,TGTGCCAGCAGTTATAGTGGTATCGGGGAGCTGTTTTTT,CASSYSGIGELFF
TRBV13,NA,few,TRBJ2-7,TGTGCCAGCAGCCAAAGCGGGATCGGGACAGGTTCCTACGAGCAGTACTTC,CASSQSGIGTGSYEQYF
TRBV18,NA,NA,TRBJ2-3,TGTGCCAGCTCACCACCGGGGCGCCCAGATACGCAGTATTTT,CASSPPGRPDTQYF
TRBV6-5,TRBD2,few,TRBJ2-7,TGTGCCAGCAGTTACGAGCGGGACTACGAGCAGTACTTC,CASSYERDYEQYF
TRBV5-6,TRBD1,NA,TRBJ1-1,TGTGCCAGCAGCTCTTACCCCTTCCTGACAGGGGTGCTAGACACTGAAGCTTTCTTT,CASSSYPFLTGVLDTEAFF
TRBV27,TRBD1,NA,TRBJ1-2,TGTGCCAGCAGTTTATCCGCCCGACAGGGTAAAGCTAACTATGGCTACACCTTC,CASSLSARQGKANYGYTF
TRBV7-2,TRBD1,few,TRBJ1-6,TGTGCCAGCAGAAGCTGGGGACAGAATAATTCACCCCTCCACTTT,CASRSWGQNNSPLHF
TRBV30,TRBD2,NA,TRBJ2-1,TGTGCCTGGAGTGTCGGGGGGAGGGACTACAATGAGCAGTTCTTC,CAWSVGGRDYNEQFF
TRBV30,NA,few,TRBJ1-5,TGTGCCTGGAGCGATAGCGGCCAGCCGCCCCAGCATTTT,CAWSDSGQPPQHF
TRBV7-9,NA,NA,TRBJ1-6,TGTGCCAGCAGCTCGTGGAGGACGCCACGGGGTAACTCACCCCTCCACTTT,CASSSWRTPRGNSPLHF
TRBV9,NA,NA,TRBJ2-5,TGTGCCAGCAGCATAGGTCTAGCCGAACAAGAGACCCAGTACTTC,CASSIGLAEQETQYF
TRBV2,NA,NA,TRBJ2-1,TGTGCCAGCAACGGAGGGCCGGTGAATGAGCAGTTCTTC,CASNGGPVNEQFF
TRBV28,NA,NA,TRBJ2-3,TGTGCCAGCAGTCCACCTACCGATACGCAGTATTTT,CASSPPTDTQYF
TRBV18,TRBD2,NA,TRBJ2-7,TGTGCCAGCTCACCACCGGGGGGACTAGCGGGATCCGAGCAGTACTTC,CASSPPGGLAGSEQYF
TRBV4-3,TRBD2,NA,TRBJ2-1,TGCGCCAGCAGCCAAGGGCTAGCGGGGCACAATGAGCAGTTCTTC,CASSQGLAGHNEQFF
TRBV15,TRBD2,NA,TRBJ2-7,TGTGCCACCAGCACTAGCGGAGACTACTACGAGCAGTACTTC,CATSTSGDYYEQYF
TRBV27,TRBD2,NA,TRBJ2-7,TGTGCCAGCAGTTTCAAACGACTAGCGGGACATAAACCCTACGAGCAGTACTTC,CASSFKRLAGHKPYEQYF
TRBV6-6,NA,NA,TRBJ2-2,TGTGCCAGCAGTTCGACTAGAACTTCCGGGGAGCTGTTTTTT,CASSSTRTSGELFF
TRBV24-1,TRBD1,NA,TRBJ2-2,TGTGCCACCAGTGATTCGGAGTGGGACAGCGGGGAGCTGTTTTTT,CATSDSEWDSGELFF
TRBV4-2,TRBD1,NA,TRBJ2-7,TGTGCCAGCAGCCAAGAGACTGGGGACAGTGCCTACGAGCAGTACTTC,CASSQETGDSAYEQYF
TRBV2,TRBD1,NA,TRBJ1-2,TGTGCCAGCAGAGAGACAGGGGACTATGGCTACACCTTC,CASRETGDYGYTF
TRBV29-1,NA,NA,TRBJ1-1,TGCAGCGTTGAACAACGACAGGCCAAGGAAGCTTTCTTT,CSVEQRQAKEAFF
TRBV28,TRBD2,NA,TRBJ2-7,TGTGCCGCGGGGGACTCCTACGAGCAGTACTTC,CAAGDSYEQYF
TRBV30,TRBD1,NA,TRBJ1-6,TGTGCCTGGAGGCCAAATCCCGGGACAGGGACCTTTGCCTATAATTCACCCCTCCACTTT,CAWRPNPGTGTFAYNSPLHF
TRBV5-1,TRBD1,few,TRBJ2-2,TGCGCCAGCAGCTGGTCGACAGGGGCGAACACCGGGGAGCTGTTTTTT,CASSWSTGANTGELFF
TRBV2,NA,NA,TRBJ1-6,TGTGCCAGCAGGCAACGGGATGGCAATTCACCCCTCCACTTT,CASRQRDGNSPLHF
TRBV2,TRBD1,NA,TRBJ1-5,TGTGCCAGCAGGCTAGGACAGGGTAGAGATCAGCCCCAGCATTTT,CASRLGQGRDQPQHF
TRBV13,NA,NA,TRBJ2-7,TGTGCCAGCAGCCCCATTGTCCACGAGCAGTACTTC,CASSPIVHEQYF
TRBV25-1,TRBD1,few,TRBJ1-2,TGTGCCAGCAGTGTGCGGGACAGGGGCGGCAAGTATGGCTACACCTTC,CASSVRDRGGKYGYTF
TRBV19,TRBD1,NA,TRBJ2-2,TGTGCCAGTGGACCGACAGGGTTCACCGGGGAGCTGTTTTTT,CASGPTGFTGELFF
TRBV28,NA,NA,TRBJ2-7,TGTGCCAGCAACACCCCGGGACACTCCTACGAGCAGTACTTC,CASNTPGHSYEQYF
TRBV7-3,NA,NA,TRBJ2-3,TGTGCCAGCAGCTCCGACGGCCGGGGTATAGATACGCAGTATTTT,CASSSDGRGIDTQYF
TRBV4-2,TRBD2,NA,TRBJ2-3,TGTGCCAGCAGCCAAGTCGGACTAGCGGCACCCACAGATACGCAGTATTTT,CASSQVGLAAPTDTQYF
TRBV30,NA,NA,TRBJ1-6,TGTGCCTGGAGTGTATCCCTCGGCGGGTCGGGGTCACCCCTCCACTTT,CAWSVSLGGSGSPLHF
TRBV3-1/TRBV3-2,TRBD2,once,TRBJ2-1,TGTGCCAGCAGCCGGGGGGGTGAGCAGTTCTTC,CASSRGGEQFF
TRBV7-9,NA,NA,TRBJ2-5,TGTGCCAGCAGCTTCTTTTCGCGGGAAGAGACCCAGTACTTC,CASSFFSREETQYF
TRBV28,TRBD1,NA,TRBJ1-2,TGTGCCAGCAGTCCCAACCGGGACAGGGATCCCTATGGCTACACCTTC,CASSPNRDRDPYGYTF
TRBV27,NA,NA,TRBJ1-3,TGTGCCAGCAGAGAAGCGGTCTCTGGAAACACCATATATTTT,CASREAVSGNTIYF
TRBV28,NA,NA,TRBJ1-5,TGTGCCAGCAGTTTTCGGCGGAGCAATCAGCCCCAGCATTTT,CASSFRRSNQPQHF
TRBV7-8,NA,NA,TRBJ2-2,TGTGCCAGCAGCTATGGACAGGGGGAGCTGTTTTTT,CASSYGQGELFF
TRBV6-2/TRBV6-3,TRBD1,NA,TRBJ2-1,TGTGCCAGCAGTTACGGACAGGGGCCGTCCAATGAGCAGTTCTTC,CASSYGQGPSNEQFF
TRBV7-9,TRBD1,NA,TRBJ2-7,TGTGCCAGCAGCTTAAGGGCAGGGGGCCACGAGCAGTACTTC,CASSLRAGGHEQYF
TRBV6-5,NA,NA,TRBJ1-2,TGTGCCAGCAGTTACAGGGGCTATTCTTCATATGGCTACACCTTC,CASSYRGYSSYGYTF
TRBV18,TRBD2,NA,TRBJ2-7,TGTGCCAGCTCACCGGTCGGGAGGGCCTCCTACGAGCAGTACTTC,CASSPVGRASYEQYF
TRBV11-2,NA,NA,TRBJ2-7,TGTGCCAGCAATCTGAGGGGGTACGAGCAGTACTTC,CASNLRGYEQYF
TRBV6-2/TRBV6-3,NA,NA,TRBJ1-2,TGTGCCAGCAGTTACACGACGGGGTCCTATGGCTACACCTTC,CASSYTTGSYGYTF
TRBV11-2,NA,NA,TRBJ2-3,TGTGCCAGCAGCTTAGATCAGGGGGCGGGAGCCAGCACAGATACGCAGTATTTT,CASSLDQGAGASTDTQYF
TRBV28,TRBD2,NA,TRBJ2-1,TGTGCCAGCAGGACTCTGGGGGGGGAAAACAATGAGCAGTTCTTC,CASRTLGGENNEQFF